This entry features one TCR beta chain sequence. The entry originates in a study of cytotoxic CD8 clonotypes in ibrutinib-treated CLL. TCRdb keeps only in-frame clones here, not all; method: immunoSEQ multiplex PCR. The sample includes roughly 51,000 clones, around half seen only once; the top ten take approximately 29%. The CDR3 runs 15 residues. V lost 2 bases, J lost 4 bases, and 6 bases stayed unmatched. Germline V gene data show CDR1 as SEHNR and CDR2 as FQNEAQ (reference sequence). The sequencing used PBMCs, collected after 12 months of ibrutinib treatment. This TCR was sampled from a human donor with chronic lymphocytic leukemia. The chain carries TRBV7-9 and TRBJ1-1, with 8 bases that match TRBD1. CDR3 DNA: TGTGCCAGCAGCTTACGGGCAGGGGGCATCACTGAAGCTTTCTTT. Residues: CASSLRAGGITEAFF. The whole variable domain, remainder taken from reference TRBV7-9 and TRBJ1-1, is DTGVSQNPRHKITKRGQNVTFRCDPISEHNRLYWYRQTLGQGPEFLTYFQNEAQLEKSRLLSDRFSAERPKGSFSTLEIQRTEQGDSAMYLCASSLRAGGITEAFFGQGTRLTVV.